The 9 T cell receptor beta chains given below trace back to one sample, sequenced in a study of response to subunit inactivated influenza vaccine. TCRdb re-called the RT-PCR reads with MiXCR, one entry per CDR3 protein. The sample records some 480,000 distinct CDR3 sequences, around 9.9% being singletons. Here the sequenced sample was PBMCs from blood, taken roughly 47 days after vaccination. The receptor source for this set is a man aged 50 to 60 who received an inactivated influenza vaccine.

This clonotype turned up a few times. The rearrangement uses TRBV6-6 and TRBJ2-7; a weak D match, TRBD1 (6 bases). Trimming took off 6 bases at V and 2 bases at J, with 11 bases between the two ends. Germline V gives CDR1 MNHNY, CDR2 SVGAGI (reference sequence). The CDR3 is 13 residues long. CDR3 amino acids: CASRRDITYEQYF. For the CDR3, the DNA is TGTGCCAGCAGGAGGGACATTACCTACGAGCAGTACTTC.

This sequence joins TRBV20-1 and TRBJ2-3, with 8 bases lining up with TRBD2. Trimming removed 6 bases from V and 3 bases from J; junction bases left unmatched: 8. CDR1 DFQATT and CDR2 SNEGSKA come from the germline V gene (reference sequence). The CDR3 totals 14 residues. The CDR3 region is CSALGGARTDTQYF. The CDR3 DNA reads as TGCAGTGCCCTCGGGGGGGCTCGAACAGATACGCAGTATTTT.

This clonotype was seen a few times. The chain employs TRBV10-2 and TRBJ2-2, with D uncertain. Trimming left V 4 bases short and J 5 bases short, with 8 bases between. The CDR3 loop spans 13 amino acids. The germline V gene has CDR1 WSHSY and CDR2 SAAADI. The CDR3 spells CASSARATGELFF. For the CDR3, the DNA is TGCGCCAGCAGTGCAAGGGCAACCGGGGAGCTGTTTTTT.

There are many counts of this clonotype. The chain carries TRBV9 and TRBJ1-2; a weak D match, TRBD1 (6 bases). V was cut by 3 bases and J by 0 bases, with 9 bases left in between. CDR1 is SGDLS, CDR2 YYNGEE, per germline. This CDR3 has 14 residues. CDR3 sequence (DNA): TGTGCCAGCAGCGGGGGGACAACTAACTATGGCTACACCTTC. Translating it yields CASSGGTTNYGYTF.

In its sample, this clonotype was seen a few times. The chain uses TRBV4-3 and TRBJ1-2; 8 bases line up with TRBD1. Germline V gives CDR1 LGHNA, CDR2 YSLEER. The CDR3 runs 14 residues. V was pared by 4 bases and J by 7 bases, with 8 bases of the junction left unmatched. CDR3 bases: TGCGCCAGCAGCCTAAGGACAGGGCGTACTGGCTACACCTTC. Translation gives CASSLRTGRTGYTF.

The chain couples TRBV12-3 or TRBV12-4 to TRBJ2-1, with 7 bases matching TRBD2. V lost 5 bases, J lost 5 bases, and 3 bases stayed unmatched. CDR3 length: 13 residues. Here the CDR3 reads CASSSGEDNEQFF. DNA of the CDR3: TGTGCCAGCAGTAGCGGGGAAGACAATGAGCAGTTCTTC.

A word on this clonotype: One junction end disagrees with the germline gene, perhaps due to a read error. The chain carries TRBV2 and TRBJ2-7; 9 positions match TRBD1. The germline CDR1 and CDR2 sequences are SNHLY and FYNNEI. The CDR3 length is 15 residues. This CDR3 reads CASREGQGPVHEQYF. The CDR3 DNA reads TGTGCCAGCAGGGAAGGACAGGGGCCTGTCCACGAGCAGTACTTC.

The chain combines TRBV5-5 with TRBJ1-1, with 7 bases that match TRBD1. V lost 4 bases, J lost 4 bases, and 10 bases stayed unmatched. This CDR3 is built from 15 residues. Germline loops: CDR1 SGHKS, CDR2 YYEKEE (reference sequence). CDR3 sequence (DNA): TGTGCCAGCAGCAGTCATACAGGGGTTGGCACTGAAGCTTTCTTT. Encoded protein: CASSSHTGVGTEAFF.

This clonotype was seen a handful of times. The V and J genes are TRBV20-1 and TRBJ2-5; TRBD1 agrees at 8 bases. CDR3 length: 14 residues. Per germline, CDR1 DFQATT and CDR2 SNEGSKA (reference sequence). J gave up 9 bases and V 5 bases, and 14 bases lay outside the gene matches. The chain's CDR3 is CSARGTGPTVAQYF. DNA for the CDR3: TGCAGTGCTCGCGGGACAGGCCCCACGGTGGCCCAGTACTTC.